This T cell receptor beta chain originates from a study of T-cell reconstitution after alpha-beta-depleted transplantation in children. During its preparation, the TCRbeta library received unique molecular identifiers. A single record per CDR3 protein comes from TCRdb applying MiXCR to the PCR reads. Of approximately 420,000 distinct CDR3 sequences detected, roughly 10% appear once; the ten largest clones hold about 5%. This clonotype occurred many times. Sequenced material: PBMCs from the stem cell graft donor, taken from the stem cell graft. The receptor was isolated from a human donor who donated a stem cell graft to a child with acute myeloid leukemia.

Here the CDR3 reads CAIAAGQGLDPSGANVLTF. Written as DNA, the CDR3 is TGTGCCATCGCGGCGGGACAGGGCCTAGATCCGTCTGGGGCCAACGTCCTGACTTTC. J is TRBJ2-6 and V is TRBV10-3; 9 positions agree with TRBD1. The V gene end was trimmed by 8 bases and the J gene end by 1 base; junction bases not matched to a gene: 15. Germline CDR1 ENHRY, CDR2 SYGVKD. The CDR3 totals 19 residues.